Given below is one T cell receptor beta chain in context. Its antigen is as yet unknown. These data are taken from a study of cytomegalovirus exposure and HLA in healthy donors. In the study overall: Unique TCR beta sequences numbering about 100 million came from approximately 180 million T cells in an earlier analysis. General study points: A later analysis associated 16,000 or so TCR beta sequences with HLA alleles at a 0.05 false discovery rate. A later analysis reportedly found that, within productive TCRs, an Asian-associated ancestry cluster had fewer N-insertions than the mean observed across the approximately 670 donors. CMV serostatus was the sole immune exposure data available.

The PCR ran on 60 Vbeta and 13 Jbeta primers. TCRdb keeps only in-frame clones here, not all; method: immunoSEQ multiplex PCR. The sample comprises tens of thousands of clones, 82% of which are singletons, and approximately 3.8% rests with the top ten. V was cut by 5 bases and J by 6 bases, with 11 bases left in between. CDR3 size: 13 residues. This clonotype originated in a man aged 50-59 years in good health and CMV-seronegative. The sequencing sample was made of PBMCs. This chain connects TRBV6-7 to TRBJ2-1, with a tentative D call TRBD2 (5 bases). Being an ORF, TRBV6-7 has a function that is uncertain. CDR3 coding DNA: TGTGCCAGCAGTCACGGGGTGGGCAATGAGCAGTTCTTC. This gives the protein CASSHGVGNEQFF.